This TCR beta chain was identified in a study of CD8+CD57+ T cells in acquired aplastic anemia. Overall study context: On average, sorted CD4+ and CD8+ cells gave 3 to 3.5 ug of DNA. Study-level points and caveats: Patients and controls were found to share about 31 CD8+ CDR3 sequences. Simpson's diversity of CD8+ cells was not significantly different in patients compared with controls.

Genomic DNA provided the template from which TCR beta VDJ and CDR3 profiles were obtained. TCRdb processed the reads anew with MiXCR; each CDR3 protein has one entry. The table has roughly 250,000 distinct CDR3 sequences, 47% seen once; the top ten hold over 7.5%. In its sample, this clonotype was seen once. Its antigen is unidentified. Only patients with CD8+CD57+ cell expansion on flow cytometry were chosen for sequencing. Patients, without exception, had severe acquired aplastic anemia. Germline loops: CDR1 SGHRS, CDR2 YFSETQ. V dropped 5 bases and J dropped 4 bases, with 21 bases sitting between them. The CDR3 runs to 16 residues.

The receptor comes from a human donor with aplastic anemia. The sequenced sample was sorted CD4+, CD8+, or CD8+CD57+ T cells (not recorded which) from PBMCs. V gene TRBV5-1 combines with J gene TRBJ1-1; no firm D call. The CDR3 nucleotides read TGCGCCAGCAGTCCTCGTCCCGGGCCGCCCAGCACTGAAGCTTTCTTT. It encodes CASSPRPGPPSTEAFF.